The next 3 T cell receptor beta chains were all read from a single sample in a study of shared clonotypes between healthy human individuals. Only in-frame clones appear in the TCRdb table, and some are missing; sequencing was by immunoSEQ multiplex PCR. The data show under 600,000 clones, with nearly 98% seen just once and roughly 0.29% held by the top ten. The naive CD8 subset, CD45RO-negative cells positively selected for CCR7, excluded terminally differentiated effector memory CD45RA+ cells. Sequencing used naive CD8+ T cells sorted from blood. The receptors come from a man aged 25 to 40 in good health.

The rearrangement uses TRBV9 and TRBJ2-2; D is uncertain. This CDR3 has 13 residues. CDR1 SGDLS and CDR2 YYNGEE come from the germline V gene. With 1 base removed from V and 6 bases from J, the gap between germline ends came to 7 bases. CDR3 nucleotide sequence: TGTGCCAGCAGCGTACCCCGCCCCGGGGAGCTGTTTTTT. It codes for CASSVPRPGELFF.

The chain combines TRBV4-1 with TRBJ2-7; weak D call: TRBD1 (5 bases). This CDR3 comprises 15 residues. Between the trimmed V and J ends, which lost 2 bases and 0 bases, there was a span of 11 bases. Germline loops: CDR1 MGHRA, CDR2 YSYEKL. CDR3 residues: CASSQQGTSSYEQYF. The CDR3 bases are TGCGCCAGCAGCCAACAGGGAACCAGCTCCTACGAGCAGTACTTC.

J is TRBJ2-1 and V is TRBV29-1; TRBD2 aligns across 9 bases. V was pared by 3 bases and J by 7 bases, with 13 bases of the junction left unmatched. CDR1 and CDR2 from the germline V gene are SQVTM and ANQGSEA. There are 16 residues in the CDR3. CDR3 coding DNA: TGCAGCGTTGACGGGACTAGCCGAGCGTACCGGAATGAGCAGTTCTTC. Translation gives CSVDGTSRAYRNEQFF.